This TCR beta chain was sequenced in a study of PD-1 blockade in classical Hodgkin lymphoma. The study, taken as a whole, reports: Complete responders' baseline diversity resembled that of newly diagnosed patients.

About this clone itself: The antigen is unknown. This may stem from a read error, because a much larger clone lies one nucleotide away.

Data came from immunoSEQ multiplex PCR; TCRdb stores just in-frame clones and leaves some out. The sample includes 150,000 or so clones, 78% seen only once; the top ten take over 7.5%. There was relapse after autologous stem cell transplantation in every patient, and there was variation in brentuximab vedotin exposure. The CDR3 totals 13 residues. Germline CDR1 is ENHRY and CDR2 is SYGVKD. The V and J ends lost 10 bases and 4 bases, in that order; junction bases with no gene match: 5. The sample was peripheral blood mononuclear cells (PBMCs), taken before the second cycle of nivolumab. This TCR was sampled from a human donor with classical Hodgkin lymphoma. This chain joins TRBV10-3 and TRBJ1-5; 9 positions agree with TRBD1. The CDR3 loop reads CASSGTGNQPQHF. CDR3 in DNA: TGTGCCAGCAGCGGGACAGGGAATCAGCCCCAGCATTTT.